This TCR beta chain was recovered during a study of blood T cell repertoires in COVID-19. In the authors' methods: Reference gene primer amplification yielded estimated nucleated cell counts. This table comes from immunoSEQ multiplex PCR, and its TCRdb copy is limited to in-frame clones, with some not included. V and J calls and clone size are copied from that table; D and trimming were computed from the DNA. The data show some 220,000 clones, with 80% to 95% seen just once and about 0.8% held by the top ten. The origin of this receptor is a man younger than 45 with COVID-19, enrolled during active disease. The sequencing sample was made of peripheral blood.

The chain's CDR3 is CASSLIPDRRKTEAFF. CDR3 DNA: TGTGCCAGCAGTTTAATTCCGGACAGGCGAAAAACTGAAGCTTTCTTT. The chain employs TRBV27 and TRBJ1-1, with TRBD1 identical over 7 bases. The CDR3 is 16 amino acids. Germline V gene lookup returns CDR1 MNHEY and CDR2 SMNVEV (reference sequence). Trimming at V came to 2 bases and at J to 5 bases, leaving 11 bases not matched to a gene.